This TCR beta chain appears in the sequencing data of a study of regulatory T cells in long-lasting Graves disease. This sample's time point: newly diagnosed GD, antithyroid drugs for less than 3 months. Following extraction of RNA from PBMCs, that RNA was used to make the TCR library. The authors drew 9 to 9.5 milliliters of peripheral blood into EDTA tubes. The sample holds one count of this clonotype. No antigen is known for it. HTBI primers from iRepertoire and Arm-PCR of CDR3 regions yielded the TCR beta libraries. From the multiplex PCR reads, TCRdb called clonotypes with MiXCR, one entry per CDR3 protein. The sample contains about 460,000 distinct CDR3 sequences, about 15% of which appear only once. Germline values: CDR1 SGHRS, CDR2 YFSETQ. The V and J ends lost 4 bases and 3 bases, in that order; junction bases with no gene match: 4. This CDR3 is 14 amino acids long. The study's findings and limits: The researchers studied only peripheral blood, not thyroid tissue.

The sample was also reused in another study, on T cells in Graves' hyperthyroidism and ophthalmopathy.

The rearrangement joins TRBV5-1 to TRBJ1-5, with 7 bases fitting TRBD1. This TCR came from a woman in her forties or fifties with Graves disease. The sample here was peripheral blood mononuclear cells (PBMCs), taken at new diagnosis, from a patient treated with antithyroid drugs. The CDR3 DNA reads as TGCGCCAGCAGCGGCGGACAGGACAATCAGCCCCAGCATTTT. Residues: CASSGGQDNQPQHF.